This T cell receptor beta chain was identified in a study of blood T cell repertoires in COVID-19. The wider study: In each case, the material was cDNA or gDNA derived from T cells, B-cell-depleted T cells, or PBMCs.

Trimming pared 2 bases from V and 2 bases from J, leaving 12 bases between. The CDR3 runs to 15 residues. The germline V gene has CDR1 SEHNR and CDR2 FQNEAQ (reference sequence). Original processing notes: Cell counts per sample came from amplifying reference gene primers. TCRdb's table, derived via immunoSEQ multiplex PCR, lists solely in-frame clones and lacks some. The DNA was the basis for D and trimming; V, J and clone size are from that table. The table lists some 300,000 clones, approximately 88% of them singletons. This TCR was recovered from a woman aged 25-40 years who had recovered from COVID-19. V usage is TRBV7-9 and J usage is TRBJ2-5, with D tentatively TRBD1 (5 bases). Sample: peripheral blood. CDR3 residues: CASSLYGAEQETQYF. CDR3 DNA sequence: TGTGCCAGCAGCTTATATGGGGCAGAACAAGAGACCCAGTACTTC.